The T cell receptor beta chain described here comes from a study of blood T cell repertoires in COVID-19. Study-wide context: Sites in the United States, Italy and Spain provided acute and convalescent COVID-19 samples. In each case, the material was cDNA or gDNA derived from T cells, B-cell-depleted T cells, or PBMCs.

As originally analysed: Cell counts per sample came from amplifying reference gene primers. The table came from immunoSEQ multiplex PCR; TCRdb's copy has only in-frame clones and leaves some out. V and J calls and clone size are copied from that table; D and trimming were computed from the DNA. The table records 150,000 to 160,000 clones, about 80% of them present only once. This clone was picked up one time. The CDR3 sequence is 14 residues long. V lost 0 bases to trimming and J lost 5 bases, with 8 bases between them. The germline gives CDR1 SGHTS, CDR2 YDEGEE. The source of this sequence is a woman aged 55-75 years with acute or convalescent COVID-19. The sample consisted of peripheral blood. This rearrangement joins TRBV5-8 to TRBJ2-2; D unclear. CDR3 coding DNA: TGTGCCAGCAGCTTGGACAGATTAACCGGGGAGCTGTTTTTT. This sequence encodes CASSLDRLTGELFF.